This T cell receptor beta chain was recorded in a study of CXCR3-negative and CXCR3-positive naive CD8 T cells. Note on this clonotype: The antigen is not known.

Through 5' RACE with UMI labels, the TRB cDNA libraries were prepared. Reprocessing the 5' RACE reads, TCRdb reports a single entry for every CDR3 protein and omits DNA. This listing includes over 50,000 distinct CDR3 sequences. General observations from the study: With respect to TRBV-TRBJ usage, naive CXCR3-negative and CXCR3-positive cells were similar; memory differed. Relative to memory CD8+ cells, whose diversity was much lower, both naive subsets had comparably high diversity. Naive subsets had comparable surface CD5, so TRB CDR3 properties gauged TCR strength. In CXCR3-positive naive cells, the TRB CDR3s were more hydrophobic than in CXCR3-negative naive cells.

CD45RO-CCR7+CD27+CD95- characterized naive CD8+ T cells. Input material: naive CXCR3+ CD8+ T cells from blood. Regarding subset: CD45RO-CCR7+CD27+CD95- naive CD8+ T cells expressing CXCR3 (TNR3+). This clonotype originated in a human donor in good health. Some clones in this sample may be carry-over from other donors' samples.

CDR3 sequence: CSARLGDTQYF. This chain joins TRBV20-1 and TRBJ2-3. The CDR3 loop spans 11 amino acids. The germline gives CDR1 DFQATT, CDR2 SNEGSKA (reference sequence).